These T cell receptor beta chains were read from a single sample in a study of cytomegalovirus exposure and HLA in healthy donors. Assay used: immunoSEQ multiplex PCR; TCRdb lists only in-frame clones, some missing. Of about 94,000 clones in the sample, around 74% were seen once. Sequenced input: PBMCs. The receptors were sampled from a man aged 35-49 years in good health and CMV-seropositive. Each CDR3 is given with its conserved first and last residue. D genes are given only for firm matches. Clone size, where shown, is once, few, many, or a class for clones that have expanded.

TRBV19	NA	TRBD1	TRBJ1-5	CASSKQGPAQPQHF	TGTGCCAGTAGTAAACAGGGGCCGGCTCAGCCCCAGCATTTT
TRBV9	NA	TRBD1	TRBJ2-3	CASSGGTGEAWDTQYF	TGTGCCAGCAGCGGCGGGACAGGGGAAGCATGGGATACGCAGTATTTT
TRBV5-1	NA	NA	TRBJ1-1	CASSLEGQATEAFF	TGCGCCAGCAGCTTGGAGGGGCAGGCCACTGAAGCTTTCTTT
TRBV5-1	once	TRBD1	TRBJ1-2	CASRPTGGDYGYTF	TGCGCCAGCAGGCCGACAGGGGGGGACTATGGCTACACCTTC
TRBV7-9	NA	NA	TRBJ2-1	CASRLTSYNEQFF	TGTGCCAGCAGACTGACTAGTTACAATGAGCAGTTCTTC
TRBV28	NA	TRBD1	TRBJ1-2	CASSSTGGDGYGYTF	TGTGCCAGCAGTTCCACAGGGGGCGACGGCTATGGCTACACCTTC
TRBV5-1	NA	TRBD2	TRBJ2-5	CASSLKSTSGREETQYF	TGCGCCAGCAGCTTGAAGTCGACTAGCGGGAGGGAAGAGACCCAGTACTTC
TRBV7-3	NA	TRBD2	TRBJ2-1	CASSFLSGGYNEQFF	TGTGCCAGCAGCTTCCTTAGCGGGGGCTACAATGAGCAGTTCTTC
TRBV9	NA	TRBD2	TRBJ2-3	CASSVENRTSQYRTDTQYF	TGTGCCAGCAGCGTAGAGAATAGGACTAGCCAATACCGCACAGATACGCAGTATTTT
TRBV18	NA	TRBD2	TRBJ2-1	CASSPIAGGPVNEQFF	TGTGCCAGCTCACCAATAGCGGGAGGGCCGGTCAATGAGCAGTTCTTC
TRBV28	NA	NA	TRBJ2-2	CASSFGKNTGELFF	TGTGCCAGCAGTTTCGGGAAGAACACCGGGGAGCTGTTTTTT
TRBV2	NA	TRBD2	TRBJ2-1	CASGREGFSWSFF	TGTGCCAGCGGGCGGGAGGGTTTTAGTTGGTCGTTCTTC
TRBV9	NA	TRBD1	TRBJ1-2	CASSAGRGTGVFLRGYTF	TGTGCCAGCAGCGCCGGGAGGGGGACAGGGGTGTTTTTACGTGGCTACACCTTC
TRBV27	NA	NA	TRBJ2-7	CASIGWKGVSYEQYF	TGTGCCAGCATTGGTTGGAAGGGGGTATCCTACGAGCAGTACTTC
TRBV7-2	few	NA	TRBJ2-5	CASSYGTINQETQYF	TGTGCCAGCAGTTACGGTACTATTAACCAAGAGACCCAGTACTTC
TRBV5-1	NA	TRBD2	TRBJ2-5	CASSMREGRETQYF	TGCGCCAGCAGCATGAGGGAGGGCCGAGAGACCCAGTACTTC
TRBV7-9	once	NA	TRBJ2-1	CASSLEGGVAARAEQFF	TGTGCCAGCAGCTTAGAGGGGGGGGTCGCCGCACGGGCTGAGCAGTTCTTC
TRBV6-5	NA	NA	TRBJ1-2	CASSSTGYNYGYTF	TGTGCCAGCAGCTCTACAGGGTATAACTATGGCTACACCTTC
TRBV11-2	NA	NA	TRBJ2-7	CASSLLGPEQYF	TGTGCCAGCAGCTTATTGGGGCCCGAGCAGTACTTC
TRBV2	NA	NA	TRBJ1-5	CASSPGVFPPQHF	TGTGCCAGCAGTCCGGGGGTCTTTCCGCCCCAGCATTTT
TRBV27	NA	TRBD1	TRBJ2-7	CASSRTGEWYEQYF	TGTGCCAGCAGCCGGACAGGGGAGTGGTACGAGCAGTACTTC
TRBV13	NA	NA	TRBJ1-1	CASSLDRNTEAFF	TGTGCCAGCAGCTTAGACAGGAACACTGAAGCTTTCTTT
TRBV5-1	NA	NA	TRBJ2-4	CASSLGGVKNIQYF	TGCGCCAGCAGCTTGGGGGGGGTTAAAAACATTCAGTACTTC
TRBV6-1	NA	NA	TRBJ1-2	CASKLANYGYTF	TGTGCCAGCAAACTGGCTAACTATGGCTACACCTTC
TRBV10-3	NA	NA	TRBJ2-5	CATEETQYF	TGTGCCACCGAAGAGACCCAGTACTTC
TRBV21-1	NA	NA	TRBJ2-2	CASSQGGGRGTGELFF	TGTGCCAGCAGCCAAGGGGGAGGGAGAGGCACCGGGGAGCTGTTTTTT
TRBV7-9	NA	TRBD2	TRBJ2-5	CASSSPEGLAGETQYF	TGTGCCAGCAGCTCTCCTGAGGGACTAGCAGGAGAGACCCAGTACTTC
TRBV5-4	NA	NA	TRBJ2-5	CASSPGLALEAYEQYF	TGTGCCAGCAGCCCGGGACTGGCTTTGGAGGCCTATGAGCAGTACTTC
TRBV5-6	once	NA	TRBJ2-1	CASGQYGPNEQFF	TGTGCCAGCGGACAGTACGGGCCCAATGAGCAGTTCTTC
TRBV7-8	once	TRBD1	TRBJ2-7	CASSFSLRRQGPYEQYF	TGTGCCAGCAGCTTTAGCCTTAGAAGACAGGGGCCCTACGAGCAGTACTTC
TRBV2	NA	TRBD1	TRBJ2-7	CASAGQGLSYEQYF	TGTGCCAGCGCGGGACAGGGGCTCTCCTACGAGCAGTACTTC